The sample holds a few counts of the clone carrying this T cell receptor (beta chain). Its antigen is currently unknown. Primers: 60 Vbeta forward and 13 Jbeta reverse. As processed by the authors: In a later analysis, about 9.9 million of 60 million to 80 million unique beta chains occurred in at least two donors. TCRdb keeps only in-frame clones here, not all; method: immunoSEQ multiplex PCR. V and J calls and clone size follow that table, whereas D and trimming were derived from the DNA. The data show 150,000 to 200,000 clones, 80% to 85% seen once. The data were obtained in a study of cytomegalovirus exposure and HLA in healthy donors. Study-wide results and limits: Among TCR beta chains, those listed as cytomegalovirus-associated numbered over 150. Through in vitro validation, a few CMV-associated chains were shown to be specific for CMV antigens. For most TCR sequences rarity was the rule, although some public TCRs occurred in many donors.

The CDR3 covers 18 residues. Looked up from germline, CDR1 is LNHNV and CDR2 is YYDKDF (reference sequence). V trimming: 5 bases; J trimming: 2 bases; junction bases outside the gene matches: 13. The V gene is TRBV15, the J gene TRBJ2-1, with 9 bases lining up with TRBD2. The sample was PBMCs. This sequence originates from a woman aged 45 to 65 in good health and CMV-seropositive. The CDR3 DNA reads TGTGCCACCAGCGGAACCGGTATATCTAGCGGGGCCTACAATGAGCAGTTCTTC. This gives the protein CATSGTGISSGAYNEQFF.